A selection of T cell receptor beta chains follows, all from one sample in a study of T cell responses to AZD1222 COVID-19 vaccine. Sequencing was performed with immunoSEQ multiplex PCR; in TCRdb, only in-frame clones are kept and a portion is missing. The data show about 210,000 clones, approximately 92% seen once. This material consisted of peripheral blood, taken on day 0 of AZD1222 vaccination. The receptors stem from an adult in good health. Both conserved end residues are part of each CDR3. A D gene is named only where the DNA matches it firmly. Some rows have no size entry. The others give once, few or many, or a class for an expanded clone.

v_call: TRBV19; d_call: .; clone_size: .; j_call: TRBJ1-2; cdr3_nt: TGTGCCAGTAGTATGGGGGCGGCCTCTAACTATGGCTACACCTTC; cdr3_aa: CASSMGAASNYGYTF
v_call: TRBV30; d_call: .; clone_size: .; j_call: TRBJ1-4; cdr3_nt: TGTGCCTGGAGTGTACGTCGGTGGGTGTTAAATGAAAAACTGTTTTTT; cdr3_aa: CAWSVRRWVLNEKLFF
v_call: TRBV2; d_call: .; clone_size: .; j_call: TRBJ1-2; cdr3_nt: TGTGCCAGCAGTGGACAGAGTAACTATGGCTACACCTTC; cdr3_aa: CASSGQSNYGYTF
v_call: TRBV10-3; d_call: .; clone_size: .; j_call: TRBJ2-2; cdr3_nt: TGTGCCATCAGTGGGACCAAGAACACCGGGGAGCTGTTTTTT; cdr3_aa: CAISGTKNTGELFF
v_call: TRBV25-1; d_call: TRBD1; clone_size: .; j_call: TRBJ1-4; cdr3_nt: TGTGCCAGCAGTGAATTACGGGACAGGGTCGATGAAAAACTGTTTTTT; cdr3_aa: CASSELRDRVDEKLFF
v_call: TRBV6-5; d_call: .; clone_size: .; j_call: TRBJ1-5; cdr3_nt: TGTGCCAGCCGGGCAGGCCGTAATCAGCCCCAGCATTTT; cdr3_aa: CASRAGRNQPQHF
v_call: TRBV11-2; d_call: TRBD1; clone_size: .; j_call: TRBJ2-5; cdr3_nt: TGTGCCAGCAGCAAATTCACAGGGGAAGAGACCCAGTACTTC; cdr3_aa: CASSKFTGEETQYF
v_call: TRBV12-3/TRBV12-4; d_call: TRBD1; clone_size: .; j_call: TRBJ1-1; cdr3_nt: TGTGCCATCACGGGACAGTGGGACACTGAAGCTTTCTTT; cdr3_aa: CAITGQWDTEAFF
v_call: TRBV5-1; d_call: .; clone_size: .; j_call: TRBJ1-1; cdr3_nt: TGCGCCAGCAGCTTGGAGCGGGGGCTGAACACTGAAGCTTTCTTT; cdr3_aa: CASSLERGLNTEAFF
v_call: TRBV11-3; d_call: TRBD1; clone_size: .; j_call: TRBJ2-7; cdr3_nt: TGTGCCAGCAGCATAAGGGGCTTATGGGACAGGGACTACGAGCAGTACTTC; cdr3_aa: CASSIRGLWDRDYEQYF
v_call: TRBV6-5; d_call: .; clone_size: .; j_call: TRBJ1-2; cdr3_nt: TGTGCCAGCAGTTACTCCGTACTAGGCTATGGCTACACCTTC; cdr3_aa: CASSYSVLGYGYTF
v_call: TRBV7-2; d_call: TRBD1; clone_size: .; j_call: TRBJ2-3; cdr3_nt: TGTGCCAGCAGCTTAGCGGGGCAGGGGGTCCCGTCGGATACGCAGTATTTT; cdr3_aa: CASSLAGQGVPSDTQYF
v_call: TRBV7-9; d_call: .; clone_size: .; j_call: TRBJ2-7; cdr3_nt: TGTGCCAGCAGGCCGGGAGCCTCCGTCTACGAGCAGTACTTC; cdr3_aa: CASRPGASVYEQYF
v_call: TRBV27; d_call: .; clone_size: .; j_call: TRBJ1-4; cdr3_nt: TGTGCCAGCAGTACAGGGATCCGAAGTGAAAAACTGTTTTTT; cdr3_aa: CASSTGIRSEKLFF
v_call: TRBV10-3; d_call: .; clone_size: once; j_call: TRBJ1-1; cdr3_nt: TGTGCCATCAGACCGGGGCCAGAGAAGACTGAAGCTTTCTTT; cdr3_aa: CAIRPGPEKTEAFF
v_call: TRBV7-9; d_call: TRBD1; clone_size: .; j_call: TRBJ1-2; cdr3_nt: TGTGCCAGCAGCTCGCAGGGGGCATGGCATGGCTACACCTTC; cdr3_aa: CASSSQGAWHGYTF
v_call: TRBV7-9; d_call: .; clone_size: .; j_call: TRBJ1-2; cdr3_nt: TGTGCCAGCAGCTCCCCATGGGGTCCAGGAGGATATGGCTACACCTTC; cdr3_aa: CASSSPWGPGGYGYTF
v_call: TRBV14; d_call: .; clone_size: .; j_call: TRBJ2-7; cdr3_nt: TGTGCCAGCAGCCAAACCACCGGGGCCCCACAGTACTTC; cdr3_aa: CASSQTTGAPQYF
v_call: TRBV5-1; d_call: .; clone_size: .; j_call: TRBJ2-7; cdr3_nt: TGCGCCAGCAGCGTGACAGGCGACTACGAGCAGTACTTC; cdr3_aa: CASSVTGDYEQYF
v_call: TRBV7-3; d_call: .; clone_size: .; j_call: TRBJ2-6; cdr3_nt: TGTGCCAGCAGCTTGGACGTTTCCGGGGCCAACGTCCTGACTTTC; cdr3_aa: CASSLDVSGANVLTF
v_call: TRBV14; d_call: .; clone_size: .; j_call: TRBJ1-4; cdr3_nt: TGTGCCAGCAGCCAAGGTTGGGAGGATAATGAAAAACTGTTTTTT; cdr3_aa: CASSQGWEDNEKLFF
v_call: TRBV7-2; d_call: .; clone_size: .; j_call: TRBJ1-4; cdr3_nt: TGTGCCAGCAGCGTAGTGGGGGCGGGGTCGGGAGAAAAACTGTTTTTT; cdr3_aa: CASSVVGAGSGEKLFF
v_call: TRBV4-1; d_call: .; clone_size: .; j_call: TRBJ1-4; cdr3_nt: TGCGCCAGCAGCCCGCGGACAGCAACTAATGAAAAACTGTTTTTT; cdr3_aa: CASSPRTATNEKLFF
v_call: TRBV6-4; d_call: .; clone_size: .; j_call: TRBJ1-2; cdr3_nt: TGTGCCAGCACCCCTCAAGGGGTAAGTGGCTACACCTTC; cdr3_aa: CASTPQGVSGYTF
v_call: TRBV6-5; d_call: .; clone_size: .; j_call: TRBJ1-4; cdr3_nt: TGTGCCAGCAGTTACTCGGGGGGGAGGTGGAATGAAAAACTGTTTTTT; cdr3_aa: CASSYSGGRWNEKLFF
v_call: TRBV5-1; d_call: .; clone_size: .; j_call: TRBJ1-2; cdr3_nt: TGCGCCAGCAGCTTGACTGACCCTAGGTCGGGTGGCTACACCTTC; cdr3_aa: CASSLTDPRSGGYTF
v_call: TRBV3-1/TRBV3-2; d_call: .; clone_size: .; j_call: TRBJ1-5; cdr3_nt: TGTGCCAGCAGCCAAGTTAGCGGATCGGATCAGCCCCAGCATTTT; cdr3_aa: CASSQVSGSDQPQHF
v_call: TRBV12-3/TRBV12-4; d_call: .; clone_size: few; j_call: TRBJ1-5; cdr3_nt: TGTGCCAGTGGACCCAGCAATCAGCCCCAGCATTTT; cdr3_aa: CASGPSNQPQHF
v_call: TRBV10-1; d_call: TRBD2; clone_size: .; j_call: TRBJ2-1; cdr3_nt: TGCGCCAGCAGTGGGTCTAGCGGGGGCCACTCTGGAAATGAGCAGTTCTTC; cdr3_aa: CASSGSSGGHSGNEQFF
v_call: TRBV30; d_call: TRBD1; clone_size: .; j_call: TRBJ1-3; cdr3_nt: TGTGCCTGCGCAGGGACAGACGCTGGAAACACCATATATTTT; cdr3_aa: CACAGTDAGNTIYF
v_call: TRBV7-6; d_call: .; clone_size: .; j_call: TRBJ2-5; cdr3_nt: TGTGCCAGCAGCTTAGTGGCAGGCCTTGGCATAGGGTCCCAGTACTTC; cdr3_aa: CASSLVAGLGIGSQYF
v_call: TRBV30; d_call: .; clone_size: .; j_call: TRBJ1-2; cdr3_nt: TGTGCCTGGAGTGATACAGGGCGCTACACCTTC; cdr3_aa: CAWSDTGRYTF
v_call: TRBV9; d_call: TRBD2; clone_size: .; j_call: TRBJ2-5; cdr3_nt: TGTGCCAGCAGCGTAGTTGGCGGGGGGCTAGGAGAGACCCAGTACTTC; cdr3_aa: CASSVVGGGLGETQYF
v_call: TRBV5-1; d_call: TRBD1; clone_size: .; j_call: TRBJ2-1; cdr3_nt: TGCGCCAGCAGCCGGTCGGGACAGCCCTACAATGAGCAGTTCTTC; cdr3_aa: CASSRSGQPYNEQFF
v_call: TRBV5-4; d_call: .; clone_size: .; j_call: TRBJ1-1; cdr3_nt: TGTGCCAGCAGCACCCCGGCGAAGGGGAACACTGAAGCTTTCTTT; cdr3_aa: CASSTPAKGNTEAFF
v_call: TRBV19; d_call: .; clone_size: .; j_call: TRBJ2-7; cdr3_nt: TGTGCCAGTAGTAGGGACAACTCCTACGAGCAGTACTTC; cdr3_aa: CASSRDNSYEQYF
v_call: TRBV12-3/TRBV12-4; d_call: .; clone_size: .; j_call: TRBJ1-6; cdr3_nt: TGTGCCAGCAGTACCAGGGGTGGCTCACCCCTCCACTTT; cdr3_aa: CASSTRGGSPLHF
v_call: TRBV19; d_call: TRBD2; clone_size: .; j_call: TRBJ2-2; cdr3_nt: TGTGCCAGTAGTATAGTTATGACTAGCGGTAAAACCGGGGAGCTGTTTTTT; cdr3_aa: CASSIVMTSGKTGELFF
v_call: TRBV29-1; d_call: TRBD1; clone_size: once; j_call: TRBJ1-2; cdr3_nt: TGCAGCGGTGAACAGGGGGCTGGCTATGGCTACACCTTC; cdr3_aa: CSGEQGAGYGYTF
v_call: TRBV7-9; d_call: TRBD1; clone_size: .; j_call: TRBJ1-6; cdr3_nt: TGTGCCAGCAGCCGTCGGGACAGGGATTCACCCCTCCACTTT; cdr3_aa: CASSRRDRDSPLHF
v_call: TRBV2; d_call: .; clone_size: .; j_call: TRBJ1-1; cdr3_nt: TGTGCCAGCAGTGACTTAGGGGTGACTGAAGCTTTCTTT; cdr3_aa: CASSDLGVTEAFF
v_call: TRBV19; d_call: .; clone_size: .; j_call: TRBJ2-4; cdr3_nt: TGTGCCAGTGGCCCGGGAGTCATTCAGTACTTC; cdr3_aa: CASGPGVIQYF
v_call: TRBV10-3; d_call: TRBD1; clone_size: .; j_call: TRBJ1-1; cdr3_nt: TGTGCCATCAGTGAAGGACAGGGGAACACTGAAGCTTTCTTT; cdr3_aa: CAISEGQGNTEAFF
v_call: TRBV7-9; d_call: TRBD1; clone_size: .; j_call: TRBJ1-6; cdr3_nt: TGTGCCAGCAGCCCCGGGACAGCTAATTCACCCCTCCACTTT; cdr3_aa: CASSPGTANSPLHF
v_call: TRBV19; d_call: .; clone_size: once; j_call: TRBJ2-7; cdr3_nt: TGTGCCAGTAGTACCTGCTACGAGCAGTACTTC; cdr3_aa: CASSTCYEQYF
v_call: TRBV28; d_call: .; clone_size: .; j_call: TRBJ2-2; cdr3_nt: TGTGCCAGCAGTTTGCCAGGGGATAACACCGGGGAGCTGTTTTTT; cdr3_aa: CASSLPGDNTGELFF
v_call: TRBV10-3; d_call: .; clone_size: .; j_call: TRBJ1-1; cdr3_nt: TGTGCCATCAGTGAGGACCACAAGAACACTGAAGCTTTCTTT; cdr3_aa: CAISEDHKNTEAFF
v_call: TRBV7-6; d_call: .; clone_size: .; j_call: TRBJ1-2; cdr3_nt: TGTGCCAGCAGCTTAGTTACAGGGCATGGCTACACCTTC; cdr3_aa: CASSLVTGHGYTF
v_call: TRBV7-8; d_call: .; clone_size: .; j_call: TRBJ1-1; cdr3_nt: TGTGCCAGCAGCCCGACAGTGAACACTGAAGCTTTCTTT; cdr3_aa: CASSPTVNTEAFF
v_call: TRBV9; d_call: TRBD1; clone_size: .; j_call: TRBJ1-1; cdr3_nt: TGTGCCAGCAGCGGAGGGGACAGGCATCAGGCTTTCTTT; cdr3_aa: CASSGGDRHQAFF
v_call: TRBV5-1; d_call: .; clone_size: .; j_call: TRBJ1-5; cdr3_nt: TGCGCCAGCAGCTTGAGTGCAGGCAATCAGCCCCAGCATTTT; cdr3_aa: CASSLSAGNQPQHF
v_call: TRBV10-2; d_call: .; clone_size: .; j_call: TRBJ1-2; cdr3_nt: TGCGCCAGCAGGGGAGAGTTAGCTAACTATGGCTACACCTTC; cdr3_aa: CASRGELANYGYTF
v_call: TRBV10-3; d_call: TRBD1; clone_size: .; j_call: TRBJ1-4; cdr3_nt: TGTGCCATCTCACGAGGACAGGGCCAAGGAACTAATGAAAAACTGTTTTTT; cdr3_aa: CAISRGQGQGTNEKLFF
v_call: TRBV28; d_call: .; clone_size: .; j_call: TRBJ2-7; cdr3_nt: TGTGCCAGCAGACCCGGGACGTGGAGCGAGCAGTACTTC; cdr3_aa: CASRPGTWSEQYF
v_call: TRBV19; d_call: .; clone_size: once; j_call: TRBJ2-2; cdr3_nt: TGTGCCAGTAGTACCCCTTCGAACACCGGGGAGCTGTTTTTT; cdr3_aa: CASSTPSNTGELFF
v_call: TRBV19; d_call: .; clone_size: .; j_call: TRBJ1-2; cdr3_nt: TGTGCCAGTAGTATGCCACAGGGCTCGGGCTACACCTTC; cdr3_aa: CASSMPQGSGYTF
v_call: TRBV7-2; d_call: .; clone_size: .; j_call: TRBJ2-1; cdr3_nt: TGTGCCAGCAGCTTCGGATATTTGGGTGAGCAGTTCTTC; cdr3_aa: CASSFGYLGEQFF
v_call: TRBV21-1; d_call: .; clone_size: .; j_call: TRBJ2-1; cdr3_nt: TGTGCCAGCAGCCTGACAGGGGGCCATCTCAATGAGCAGTTCTTC; cdr3_aa: CASSLTGGHLNEQFF
v_call: TRBV5-3; d_call: .; clone_size: .; j_call: TRBJ1-4; cdr3_nt: TGTGCCAGAAGCTTGGGGTTAAGGCTTGACGAAAAACTGTTTTTT; cdr3_aa: CARSLGLRLDEKLFF